The text below deals with one T cell receptor beta chain. What it recognizes is unknown. Every isolated RNA sample was fully reverse transcribed, so sequencing captured expressed TCRB transcripts. Sequencing was performed with immunoSEQ multiplex PCR; in TCRdb, only in-frame clones are kept and a portion is missing. The profile shows around 340,000 clones, roughly a tenth of them singletons. Sampling consisted of one heparinised blood draw per donor, averaging roughly 110 mL. Purity of each sorted population was above 95%. The data were obtained in a study of beta chain features in type 1 diabetes. The study's findings and limits: Shortening of TCRB CDR3s, moderate but significant, appeared in all four CD4+ subsets of Type 1 diabetes patients.

Germline assignment: CDR1 MNHGY and CDR2 SAAAGT. The CDR3 length is 16 residues. V lost 10 bases and J lost 8; bases outside the gene matches: 19. The sample consisted of central memory CD4+ T cells from blood. The receptor comes from a man aged 25 to 40 with type 1 diabetes. The genes are TRBV6-8 and TRBJ1-4; 7 bases match TRBD1. CDR3: CANEGAPGSSGEKLFF. CDR3 sequence (DNA): TGTGCCAACGAGGGGGCGCCTGGTTCTTCGGGCGAAAAACTGTTTTTT.